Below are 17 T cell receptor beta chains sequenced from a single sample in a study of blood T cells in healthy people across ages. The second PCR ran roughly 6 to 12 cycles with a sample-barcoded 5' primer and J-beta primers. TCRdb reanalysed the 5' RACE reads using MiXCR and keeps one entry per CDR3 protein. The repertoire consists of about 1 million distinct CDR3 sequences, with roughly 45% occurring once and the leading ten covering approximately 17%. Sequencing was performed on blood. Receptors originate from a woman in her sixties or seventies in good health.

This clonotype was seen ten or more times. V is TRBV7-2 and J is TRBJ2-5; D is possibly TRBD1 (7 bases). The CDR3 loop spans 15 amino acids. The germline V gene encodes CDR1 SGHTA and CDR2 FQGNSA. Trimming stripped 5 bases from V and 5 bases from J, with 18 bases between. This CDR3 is CASSPRQGGFETQYF. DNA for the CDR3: TGTGCCAGCAGCCCAAGACAGGGAGGTTTCGAGACCCAGTACTTC.

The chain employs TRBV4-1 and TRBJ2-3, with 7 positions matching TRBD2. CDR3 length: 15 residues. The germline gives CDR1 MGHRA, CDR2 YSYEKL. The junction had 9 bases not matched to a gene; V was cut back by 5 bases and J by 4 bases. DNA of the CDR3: TGCGCCAGCAGCACCGGACTAGTTTCGGCAGATACGCAGTATTTT. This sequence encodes CASSTGLVSADTQYF.

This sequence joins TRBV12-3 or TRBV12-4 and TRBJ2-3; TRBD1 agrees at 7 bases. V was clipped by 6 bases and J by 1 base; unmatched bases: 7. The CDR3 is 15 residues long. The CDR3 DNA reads TGTGCCAGCAGAAAGACAGGGTTGGGCACAGATACGCAGTATTTT. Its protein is CASRKTGLGTDTQYF.

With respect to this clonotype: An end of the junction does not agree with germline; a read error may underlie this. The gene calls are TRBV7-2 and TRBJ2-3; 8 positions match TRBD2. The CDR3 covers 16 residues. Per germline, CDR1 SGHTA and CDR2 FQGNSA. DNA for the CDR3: TGTGCCAGCAGCTTAGTTCCGGGAGGGGGGGCCGATACGCGGTATTTT. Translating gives CASSLVPGGGADTRYF.

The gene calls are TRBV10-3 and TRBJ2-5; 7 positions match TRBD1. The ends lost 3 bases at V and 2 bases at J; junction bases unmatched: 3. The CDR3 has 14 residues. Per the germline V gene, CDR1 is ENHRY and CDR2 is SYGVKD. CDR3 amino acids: CAISDLQGQETQYF. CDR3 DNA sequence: TGTGCCATCAGTGACTTACAGGGGCAAGAGACCCAGTACTTC.

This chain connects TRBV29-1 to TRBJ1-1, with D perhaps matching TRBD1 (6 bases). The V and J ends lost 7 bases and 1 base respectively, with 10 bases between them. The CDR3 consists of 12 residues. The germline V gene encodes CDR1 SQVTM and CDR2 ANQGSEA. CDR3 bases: TGCAGCGCCGCGACAGGGAACACTGAAGCTTTCTTT. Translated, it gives CSAATGNTEAFF.

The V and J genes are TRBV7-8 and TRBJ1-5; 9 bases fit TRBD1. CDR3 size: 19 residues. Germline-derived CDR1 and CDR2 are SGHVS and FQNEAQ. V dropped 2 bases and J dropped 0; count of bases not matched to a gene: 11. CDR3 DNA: TGTGCCAGCAGCTTACAGAGCGGGACAGGGATCCTTAGCAATCAGCCCCAGCATTTT. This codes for CASSLQSGTGILSNQPQHF.

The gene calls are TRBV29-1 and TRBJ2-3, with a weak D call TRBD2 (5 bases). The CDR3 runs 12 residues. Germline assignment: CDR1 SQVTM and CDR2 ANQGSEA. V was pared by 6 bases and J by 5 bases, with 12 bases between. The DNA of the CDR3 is TGCAGCGTCACGGAGGAAAAAGATACGCAGTATTTT. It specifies CSVTEEKDTQYF.

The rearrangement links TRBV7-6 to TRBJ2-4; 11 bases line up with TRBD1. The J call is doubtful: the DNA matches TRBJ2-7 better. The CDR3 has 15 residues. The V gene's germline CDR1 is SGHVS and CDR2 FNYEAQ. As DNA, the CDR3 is TGTGCCAGCAGCTTATGGACAGGGGGCGCATACGAGCAGTACTTC. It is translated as CASSLWTGGAYEQYF.

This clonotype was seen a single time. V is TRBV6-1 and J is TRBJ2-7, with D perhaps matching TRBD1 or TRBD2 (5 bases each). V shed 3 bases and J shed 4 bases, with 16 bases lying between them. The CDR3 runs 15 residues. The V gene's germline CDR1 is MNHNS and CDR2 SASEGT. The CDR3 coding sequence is TGTGCCAGCAGTGACACTCCGGGACGGTTTTACGAGCAGTACTTC. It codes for CASSDTPGRFYEQYF.

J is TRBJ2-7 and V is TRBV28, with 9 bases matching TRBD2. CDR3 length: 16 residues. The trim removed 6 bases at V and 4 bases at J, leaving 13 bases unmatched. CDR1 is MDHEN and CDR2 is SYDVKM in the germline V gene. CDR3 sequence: CASRPLAGTSLYEQYF. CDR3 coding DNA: TGTGCCAGCAGGCCTCTAGCGGGGACGAGTCTTTACGAGCAGTACTTC.

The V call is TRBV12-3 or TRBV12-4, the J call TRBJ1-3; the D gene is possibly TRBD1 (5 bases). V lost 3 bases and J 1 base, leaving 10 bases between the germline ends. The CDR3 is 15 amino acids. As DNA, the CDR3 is TGTGCCAGCAGTTTTCAGGGTTCGTCTGGAAACACCATATATTTT. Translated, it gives CASSFQGSSGNTIYF.

CDR3 sequence reads: CATSRGGDKFTDTQYF. In nucleotides, the CDR3 is TGTGCCACCAGCAGAGGTGGGGACAAGTTCACAGATACGCAGTATTTT. The gene calls are TRBV15 and TRBJ2-3; a possible D gene is TRBD1 (6 bases). Germline assignment: CDR1 LNHNV and CDR2 YYDKDF (reference sequence). The CDR3 length is 16 residues. Trimming took off 1 base at V and 2 bases at J, with 13 bases between the two ends.

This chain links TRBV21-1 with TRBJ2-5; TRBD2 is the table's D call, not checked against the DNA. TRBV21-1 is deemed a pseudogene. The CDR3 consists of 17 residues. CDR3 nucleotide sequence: TGTGCCAGCAGCAAAGTCAGGCCAGCGGGATTGCAAGAGACCCAGTACTTC. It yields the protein CASSKVRPAGLQETQYF.

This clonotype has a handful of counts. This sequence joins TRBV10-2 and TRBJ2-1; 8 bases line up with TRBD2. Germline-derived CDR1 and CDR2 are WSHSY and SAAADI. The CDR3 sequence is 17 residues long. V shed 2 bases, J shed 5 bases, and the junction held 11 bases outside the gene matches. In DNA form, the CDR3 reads TGCGCCAGCAGTGAGCCGACTTCCCCGGGAGGGGACAATGAGCAGTTCTTC. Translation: CASSEPTSPGGDNEQFF.

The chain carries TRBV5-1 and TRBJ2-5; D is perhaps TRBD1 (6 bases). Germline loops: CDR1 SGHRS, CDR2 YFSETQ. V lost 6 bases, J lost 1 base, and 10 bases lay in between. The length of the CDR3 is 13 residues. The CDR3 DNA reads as TGCGCCAGCACAGACAGGAGCCAAGAGACCCAGTACTTC. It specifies CASTDRSQETQYF.

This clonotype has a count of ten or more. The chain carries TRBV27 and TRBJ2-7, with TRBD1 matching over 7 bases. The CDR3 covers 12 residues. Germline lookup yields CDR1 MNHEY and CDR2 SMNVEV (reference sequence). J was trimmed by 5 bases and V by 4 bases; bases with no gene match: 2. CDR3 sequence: CASSSTGNEQYF. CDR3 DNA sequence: TGTGCCAGCAGTTCGACAGGGAACGAGCAGTACTTC.